This T cell receptor (beta chain) is drawn from a study of OX40 agonist ivuxolimab in advanced cancers. For the study at large: Treatment of patients was with ivuxolimab, an agonistic anti-OX40 (CD134) antibody. Treatment received earlier with anti-PD-1, anti-PD-L1 or anti-CTLA-4 agents was allowed, and more than 30% had some. Study observations and caveats: With doses of 0.1-3.0 mg/kg, partial responders showed among the lowest clonal expansion. CD8+ T cells were the subset that, on average, had more expanded clones than CD4+.

CDR3 length: 15 amino acids. With V trimmed by 0 bases and J by 0 bases, 1 base remained unmatched. Germline V gives CDR1 MNHNS, CDR2 SASEGT. TCRdb's copy holds only in-frame clones and misses some; the assay was immunoSEQ multiplex PCR. Found here are about 24,000 clones, 77% of them singletons; the top ten hold roughly 18%. By share, this clone counts as medium-sized. Its antigen is still unknown. The V and J genes are TRBV6-1 and TRBJ2-7; 8 bases are shared with TRBD2. The TCR sequence derives from an adult with an advanced solid tumor such as melanoma, head and neck, liver or kidney cancer. Material: CD4+ or CD8+ T cells sorted from blood, obtained in a trial of the OX40 agonist ivuxolimab. CDR3 sequence: CASSEASGTSYEQYF. The CDR3 DNA follows: TGTGCCAGCAGTGAAGCTAGCGGGACCTCCTACGAGCAGTACTTC.